This entry lists 18 T cell receptor beta chains sequenced from one sample in a study of CD8+ T cells in alopecia areata. Described treatment: oral pan-JAK inhibitor, 5-10 mg twice daily. Extraction of RNA preceded its reverse transcription into cDNA, which served as the sequencing template. Libraries were prepared by immunoSEQ multiplex PCR; TCRdb keeps only in-frame clonotypes and omits some of them. This sample carries some 200,000 clones, roughly three fifths of them seen once, and the ten largest clones take roughly 3.3%. Sequencing used CD4+ T cells sorted from blood, obtained at week 4, from a patient treated with tofacitinib. The receptors derive from a human donor with alopecia areata.

The V call is TRBV6-1, the J call TRBJ2-5; the D is unclear. V was trimmed by 8 bases and J by 7 bases, leaving 17 bases between them. Germline V gene data show CDR1 as MNHNS and CDR2 as SASEGT. This CDR3 region has 13 residues. CDR3 bases: TGTGCCAGCGATTTACTGAATCTTGGGACCCAGTACTTC. It translates to CASDLLNLGTQYF.

The chain has TRBV5-6 and TRBJ2-5; tentatively, D is TRBD1 (6 bases). CDR1 is SGHDT and CDR2 is YYEEEE in the germline V gene. The ends were cut back, 4 bases at V and 2 bases at J, with 18 bases in the middle. The length of the CDR3 is 16 residues. CDR3 nucleotide sequence: TGTGCCAGCAGCCAAAGTTCCGGGACATATCAAGAGACCCAGTACTTC. It specifies CASSQSSGTYQETQYF. The full variable domain, completed using reference TRBV5-6 and TRBJ2-5, is DAGVTQSPTHLIKTRGQQVTLRCSPKSGHDTVSWYQQALGQGPQFIFQYYEEEERQRGNFPDRFSGHQFPNYSSELNVNALLLGDSALYLCASSQSSGTYQETQYFGPGTRLLVL.

This chain links TRBV30 with TRBJ2-1; tentatively, D is TRBD1 (5 bases). The length of the CDR3 is 12 residues. Germline loops: CDR1 GTSNPN, CDR2 SVGIG (reference sequence). With 2 bases removed from V and 13 bases from J, the gap between germline ends came to 15 bases. The CDR3 protein is CAWSRDSAPQFF. The CDR3, as DNA: TGTGCCTGGAGTCGTGACAGCGCACCACAGTTCTTC.

This clone occurred once. The V call is TRBV29-1, the J call TRBJ2-7, with 8 bases identical to TRBD1. With V trimmed by 5 bases and J by 6 bases, 3 bases remained unmatched. Germline V lookup: CDR1 SQVTM, CDR2 ANQGSEA. The CDR3 extends over 11 amino acids. CDR3: CSVYDRGEQYF. The CDR3 region has the DNA TGCAGCGTTTACGACAGGGGCGAGCAGTACTTC.

The sample holds a few counts of this clone. This chain connects TRBV29-1 to TRBJ1-2; D unclear. V was pared by 2 bases and J by 4 bases, with 8 bases between. The CDR3 is 12 amino acids. Germline-derived CDR1 and CDR2 are SQVTM and ANQGSEA. The CDR3 protein is CSVEPGSYGYTF. In DNA, the CDR3 is TGCAGCGTTGAACCCGGTTCCTATGGCTACACCTTC.

The gene calls are TRBV29-1 and TRBJ2-3; the D gene could be TRBD1 or TRBD2 (5 bases each). The CDR3 runs 13 residues. The germline V gene has CDR1 SQVTM and CDR2 ANQGSEA. V lost 7 bases and J lost 6, with 17 bases in between. CDR3 in DNA: TGCAGCGCCTCCGGGACGGCCTGGGATACGCAGTATTTT. The encoded protein is CSASGTAWDTQYF.

This clone was counted a single time. CDR3 coding DNA: TGTGCCAGCAGCGTAAACAGGTTTTCCTACGAGCAGTACTTC. Its translation is CASSVNRFSYEQYF. The rearrangement uses TRBV11-2 and TRBJ2-7, with a weak D call TRBD1 (5 bases). Looked up from germline, CDR1 is SGHAT and CDR2 is FQNNGV. The CDR3 has 14 residues. V lost 5 bases to trimming and J lost 1 base, with 12 bases between them.

This clone was seen a single time. The gene calls are TRBV9 and TRBJ1-5; D perhaps matches TRBD1 (5 bases). The CDR3 contains 15 residues. Between the trimmed V and J ends, which lost 2 bases and 2 bases, there was a span of 11 bases. Germline V lookup: CDR1 SGDLS, CDR2 YYNGEE. CDR3 sequence (DNA): TGTGCCAGCAGCGTTTCGGGGGAGGGCAATCAGCCCCAGCATTTT. Translation gives CASSVSGEGNQPQHF. Looking up the rest from reference TRBV9 and TRBJ1-5 gives the full variable domain: DSGVTQTPKHLITATGQRVTLRCSPRSGDLSVYWYQQSLDQGLQFLIQYYNGEERAKGNILERFSAQQFPDLHSELNLSSLELGDSALYFCASSVSGEGNQPQHFGDGTRLSIL.

J is TRBJ2-1 and V is TRBV25-1; D not resolved. The germline CDR1 and CDR2 sequences are MGHDK and SYGVNS. V was cut by 3 bases and J by 1 base, with 7 bases left in between. This CDR3 has 14 residues. CDR3 sequence (DNA): TGTGCCAGCAGTGAGTCTCTGTCCTACAATGAGCAGTTCTTC. Its protein product is CASSESLSYNEQFF.

A single count supports this clone. The V call is TRBV7-2, the J call TRBJ2-3; 11 positions match TRBD2. V trimming: 5 bases; J trimming: 3 bases; junction bases outside the gene matches: 10. CDR1 SGHTA and CDR2 FQGNSA come from the germline V gene. The CDR3 is 17 amino acids. This chain's CDR3 is CASSRRLAGISTDTQYF. The CDR3 DNA follows: TGTGCCAGCAGCCGAAGACTAGCGGGGATATCTACAGATACGCAGTATTTT.

The chain carries TRBV29-1 and TRBJ2-5; D ambiguous. The CDR3 consists of 11 residues. V was clipped by 4 bases and J by 4 bases, with 7 bases between them. Germline V CDR1 and CDR2: SQVTM, ANQGSEA. The CDR3 sequence is CSVGDVETQYF. The CDR3 DNA reads TGCAGCGTTGGGGATGTAGAGACCCAGTACTTC.

A word on this clone: Other DNA sequences from this sample encode an identical CDR3 as well. The rearrangement links TRBV5-1 to TRBJ2-3; TRBD2 matches 7 bases. The CDR3 spans 12 residues. Unmatched junction bases numbered 0, after V lost 2 bases and J lost 6 bases. Germline V gene sequence: CDR1 SGHRS, CDR2 YFSETQ. In DNA form, the CDR3 reads TGCGCCAGCAGCTTCGGGGGGGATACGCAGTATTTT. Its translation: CASSFGGDTQYF.

A word on this clone: The junction differs from germline at one of its ends, possibly a read error. V usage is TRBV7-7 and J usage is TRBJ2-5; 10 bases match TRBD2. Germline CDR1 reads SSHAT; CDR2 reads FNYEAQ (reference sequence). The CDR3 runs to 15 residues. In nucleotides, the CDR3 is TGTGCTAGCAGCTTAGCGGGGGGCAGCCCCGAGACCCAGTACTTC. Encoded protein: CASSLAGGSPETQYF.

The V gene is TRBV30, the J gene TRBJ1-1; tentatively, D is TRBD1 (6 bases). Germline CDR1 reads GTSNPN; CDR2 reads SVGIG (reference sequence). The V and J ends lost 5 bases and 1 base respectively, with 11 bases between them. The CDR3 runs 13 residues. The CDR3 nucleotides are TGTGCCTGGGGGACACGCACGAACACTGAAGCTTTCTTT. Translating gives CAWGTRTNTEAFF.

V and J are TRBV5-1 and TRBJ1-1; tentative D call: TRBD1 (5 bases). Looked up from germline, CDR1 is SGHRS and CDR2 is YFSETQ. CDR3 length equals 14 residues. V was clipped by 7 bases and J by 4 bases, with 17 bases between them. This CDR3 is CASAPLGVGTEAFF. The CDR3 DNA follows: TGCGCCAGCGCCCCCTTGGGGGTAGGCACTGAAGCTTTCTTT.

The chain joins TRBV29-1 to TRBJ2-7; 14 bases line up with TRBD2. Germline assignment: CDR1 SQVTM and CDR2 ANQGSEA. CDR3 size: 13 residues. V was pared by 6 bases and J by 2 bases, with 0 bases of the junction left unmatched. CDR3 region: CSVGLAGAYEQYF. Here the CDR3 DNA reads TGCAGCGTGGGACTAGCGGGGGCCTACGAGCAGTACTTC.

V gene TRBV29-1 combines with J gene TRBJ1-2; the D is unclear. The CDR3 consists of 12 residues. In germline, CDR1 is SQVTM, CDR2 ANQGSEA. The V gene lost 3 bases and the J gene lost 5 bases, with 10 bases spanning the gap. CDR3 coding DNA: TGCAGCGTTGACAGCTTCGGATATGGCTACACCTTC. Translating gives CSVDSFGYGYTF.

The chain links TRBV5-4 to TRBJ1-1; TRBD1 agrees at 10 bases. V trimming: 0 bases; J trimming: 5 bases; junction bases outside the gene matches: 10. The CDR3 runs to 17 residues. Germline V gene lookup returns CDR1 SGHNT and CDR2 YYREEE (reference sequence). In DNA, the CDR3 is TGTGCCAGCAGCTTGGGAGGGACAGGGGTTCGGATTACTGAAGCTTTCTTT. Its protein is CASSLGGTGVRITEAFF.